These T cell receptor beta chains were read from a single sample in a study of blood T cell repertoires in COVID-19. The repertoire was sequenced with immunoSEQ multiplex PCR; TCRdb's copy has only in-frame clones and lacks some. The sample contains about 110,000 clones, about three quarters of which appear only once. Material for sequencing was peripheral blood. These TCRs come from an older man with COVID-19, enrolled during active disease. Both conserved end residues are part of each CDR3. The D gene is left open where the match is weak. The size field is filled for only some rows; it gives once, few, many or a size class.

d_call: TRBD1
j_call: TRBJ1-6
clone_size: .
v_call: TRBV7-2
cdr3_aa: CASSKGRDRDNSPLHF
cdr3_nt: TGTGCCAGCAGCAAGGGGCGGGACAGGGATAATTCACCCCTCCACTTT

d_call: .
j_call: TRBJ2-1
clone_size: .
v_call: TRBV6-5
cdr3_aa: CASRDFNEQFF
cdr3_nt: TGTGCCAGCCGGGACTTCAATGAGCAGTTCTTC

d_call: TRBD1
j_call: TRBJ1-1
clone_size: .
v_call: TRBV28
cdr3_aa: CASSSGTASFEAFF
cdr3_nt: TGTGCCAGCAGTTCCGGGACAGCCTCATTTGAAGCTTTCTTT

d_call: TRBD1
j_call: TRBJ1-2
clone_size: few
v_call: TRBV5-4
cdr3_aa: CASSPGQGPFYGYTF
cdr3_nt: TGTGCCAGCAGCCCGGGACAGGGGCCTTTCTATGGCTACACCTTC

d_call: .
j_call: TRBJ2-7
clone_size: .
v_call: TRBV6-5
cdr3_aa: CASSRSWERDEQYF
cdr3_nt: TGTGCCAGCAGTCGTTCGTGGGAGAGGGACGAGCAGTACTTC

d_call: TRBD2
j_call: TRBJ2-1
clone_size: .
v_call: TRBV14
cdr3_aa: CASSPTGLAGTNEQFF
cdr3_nt: TGTGCCAGCAGCCCGACTGGACTAGCGGGAACGAATGAGCAGTTCTTC

d_call: TRBD2
j_call: TRBJ2-7
clone_size: .
v_call: TRBV5-1
cdr3_aa: CASSPRLAGSYEQYF
cdr3_nt: TGCGCCAGCAGCCCCAGGCTAGCGGGGTCCTACGAGCAGTACTTC

d_call: .
j_call: TRBJ1-5
clone_size: .
v_call: TRBV28
cdr3_aa: CASSSEGIVYSNQPQHF
cdr3_nt: TGTGCCAGCAGTAGTGAGGGTATAGTATATAGCAATCAGCCCCAGCATTTT

d_call: .
j_call: TRBJ2-1
clone_size: few
v_call: TRBV5-4
cdr3_aa: CASSLVSARSYNEQFF
cdr3_nt: TGTGCCAGCAGCTTGGTATCAGCGAGGTCCTACAATGAGCAGTTCTTC

d_call: TRBD2
j_call: TRBJ2-3
clone_size: .
v_call: TRBV5-6
cdr3_aa: CASNLRLAGAADTQYF
cdr3_nt: TGTGCCAGCAACCTTCGACTAGCGGGAGCAGCAGATACGCAGTATTTT

d_call: .
j_call: TRBJ2-7
clone_size: .
v_call: TRBV6-5
cdr3_aa: CASHDLATDEQYF
cdr3_nt: TGTGCCAGCCACGATCTAGCGACAGACGAGCAGTACTTC

d_call: TRBD2
j_call: TRBJ2-2
clone_size: .
v_call: TRBV9
cdr3_aa: CASSVASSGTRRNTGELFF
cdr3_nt: TGTGCCAGCAGCGTAGCCTCCTCCGGGACTAGGAGGAACACCGGGGAGCTGTTTTTT

d_call: TRBD2
j_call: TRBJ2-1
clone_size: .
v_call: TRBV15
cdr3_aa: CATSPGTSDLYNEQFF
cdr3_nt: TGTGCCACCAGCCCCGGTACTAGCGACCTTTACAATGAGCAGTTCTTC

d_call: .
j_call: TRBJ2-7
clone_size: few
v_call: TRBV7-2
cdr3_aa: CASSPQGQNEQYF
cdr3_nt: TGTGCCAGCAGCCCCCAGGGACAAAATGAGCAGTACTTC

d_call: TRBD2
j_call: TRBJ2-1
clone_size: .
v_call: TRBV30
cdr3_aa: CAGIPRGGNEQFF
cdr3_nt: TGTGCCGGTATTCCGCGCGGGGGGAATGAGCAGTTCTTC

d_call: .
j_call: TRBJ1-6
clone_size: .
v_call: TRBV6-5
cdr3_aa: CASSYSAGRSPLHF
cdr3_nt: TGTGCCAGCAGTTACTCGGCAGGGAGGTCACCCCTCCACTTT

d_call: .
j_call: TRBJ1-2
clone_size: .
v_call: TRBV29-1
cdr3_aa: CSVEKGAYGYTF
cdr3_nt: TGCAGCGTTGAAAAAGGGGCCTATGGCTACACCTTC

d_call: TRBD1
j_call: TRBJ2-7
clone_size: .
v_call: TRBV9
cdr3_aa: CASSVDHQGAREQYF
cdr3_nt: TGTGCCAGCAGCGTAGATCACCAGGGGGCGCGCGAGCAGTACTTC

d_call: TRBD1
j_call: TRBJ1-6
clone_size: .
v_call: TRBV9
cdr3_aa: CASSTGDSYNSPLHF
cdr3_nt: TGTGCCAGCAGTACAGGGGACTCCTATAATTCACCCCTCCACTTT

d_call: TRBD1
j_call: TRBJ1-2
clone_size: .
v_call: TRBV6-6
cdr3_aa: CASSRGQEYGYTF
cdr3_nt: TGTGCCAGCAGTCGAGGACAGGAGTATGGCTACACCTTC

d_call: TRBD2
j_call: TRBJ2-1
clone_size: .
v_call: TRBV24-1
cdr3_aa: CATGGAGPASGLNEQFF
cdr3_nt: TGTGCCACCGGAGGGGCAGGGCCGGCTAGCGGGCTCAATGAGCAGTTCTTC

d_call: .
j_call: TRBJ2-5
clone_size: few
v_call: TRBV27
cdr3_aa: CASSLMGIRGETQYF
cdr3_nt: TGTGCCAGCAGTTTAATGGGCATAAGGGGGGAGACCCAGTACTTC

d_call: TRBD2
j_call: TRBJ2-1
clone_size: .
v_call: TRBV6-2/TRBV6-3
cdr3_aa: CASSYSLAGVAYNEQFF
cdr3_nt: TGTGCCAGCAGTTACTCACTAGCGGGAGTGGCCTACAATGAGCAGTTCTTC

d_call: TRBD1
j_call: TRBJ2-7
clone_size: .
v_call: TRBV9
cdr3_aa: CASSRQGSAPYEQYF
cdr3_nt: TGTGCCAGCTCCCGACAGGGTTCGGCGCCCTACGAGCAGTACTTC

d_call: TRBD2
j_call: TRBJ2-4
clone_size: .
v_call: TRBV2
cdr3_aa: CASRRGENRAKNIQYF
cdr3_nt: TGTGCCAGCAGGCGGGGGGAGAACAGGGCCAAAAACATTCAGTACTTC

d_call: TRBD2
j_call: TRBJ2-1
clone_size: .
v_call: TRBV19
cdr3_aa: CASSIPWGLEYNEQFF
cdr3_nt: TGTGCCAGTAGTATCCCCTGGGGACTAGAGTACAATGAGCAGTTCTTC

d_call: .
j_call: TRBJ1-5
clone_size: .
v_call: TRBV28
cdr3_aa: CASSTPPRAGGNQPQHF
cdr3_nt: TGTGCCAGCAGTACCCCACCTAGGGCAGGGGGCAATCAGCCCCAGCATTTT

d_call: .
j_call: TRBJ1-2
clone_size: .
v_call: TRBV6-6
cdr3_aa: CASSYSVGGGYTF
cdr3_nt: TGTGCCAGCAGTTACTCGGTCGGGGGTGGCTACACCTTC

d_call: .
j_call: TRBJ1-1
clone_size: .
v_call: TRBV6-5
cdr3_aa: CASKGSTEAFF
cdr3_nt: TGTGCCAGCAAGGGGTCCACTGAAGCTTTCTTT

d_call: TRBD2
j_call: TRBJ2-3
clone_size: .
v_call: TRBV19
cdr3_aa: CASSMTGGRAVTQYF
cdr3_nt: TGTGCCAGTAGTATGACTGGCGGGAGGGCCGTAACGCAGTATTTT

d_call: TRBD2
j_call: TRBJ2-1
clone_size: once
v_call: TRBV7-3
cdr3_aa: CATKAGGSYNEQFF
cdr3_nt: TGTGCCACTAAAGCGGGGGGCTCCTACAATGAGCAGTTCTTC